One sample yielded the 12 T cell receptor beta chains listed below, sequenced in a study of regulatory T cells in long-lasting Graves disease. The time point here: newly diagnosed GD, antithyroid drugs for less than 3 months. The TCR library was made from RNA extracted from PBMCs. Relying on iRepertoire HTBI primers and Arm-PCR of CDR3 regions, the team built TCR beta libraries. TCRdb re-analysed the multiplex PCR reads in MiXCR, keeping a single row per CDR3 protein. Of approximately 400,000 distinct CDR3 sequences in the sample, 15% were seen once. A further study also used this sample, focusing on T cells in Graves' hyperthyroidism and ophthalmopathy.

The sequenced sample was peripheral blood mononuclear cells (PBMCs), obtained at new diagnosis, from a patient treated with antithyroid drugs. The receptors were gathered from a woman in her 30s with Graves disease.

Comments on this clonotype: A far larger clone is one nucleotide away, so this likely arose from a read error. CDR3 protein: CAISPPTGTYDYTF. In DNA form, the CDR3 reads TGTGCCATCAGTCCCCCCACAGGGACCTATGACTACACCTTC. This chain links TRBV28 with TRBJ1-2; tentative D call: TRBD1 (6 bases). The V gene's germline CDR1 is MDHEN and CDR2 SYDVKM. This CDR3 comprises 14 residues.

This sequence joins TRBV9 and TRBJ2-2; 7 bases map to TRBD1. The CDR3 has 14 residues. V gave up 6 bases and J gave up 2 bases; unmatched junction bases: 4. From germline, CDR1 is SGDLS and CDR2 YYNGEE. This CDR3 reads CASTGQVNTGELFF. The CDR3 region has the DNA TGTGCCAGCACCGGACAGGTTAACACCGGGGAGCTGTTTTTT.

This clonotype was counted at least ten times. The chain combines TRBV27 with TRBJ2-3; 14 positions match TRBD2. The length of the CDR3 is 16 residues. V gave up 7 bases and J gave up 9 bases; unmatched junction bases: 12. Germline-derived CDR1 and CDR2 are MNHEY and SMNVEV (reference sequence). As DNA, the CDR3 is TGTGCCAGCACCCACCCCGGACTAGCGGGAGGTGGGACGCAGTATTTT. The encoded protein is CASTHPGLAGGGTQYF.

This clonotype came up a few times. The chain couples TRBV5-6 to TRBJ1-1, with unresolved D. V lost 4 bases, J lost 2 bases, and 12 bases lay in between. The CDR3 spans 14 residues. CDR1 SGHDT and CDR2 YYEEEE come from the germline V gene. The CDR3 nucleotides are TGTGCCAGCAGCCGCGGACGGCAAAACACTGAAGCTTTCTTT. It specifies CASSRGRQNTEAFF.

This clonotype has only a few counts. This chain joins TRBV15 and TRBJ2-1, with D perhaps matching TRBD2 (6 bases). There are 17 residues in the CDR3. Germline V lookup: CDR1 LNHNV, CDR2 YYDKDF (reference sequence). V lost 3 bases and J lost 0, with 15 bases in between. CDR3 nucleotides: TGTGCCACCAGCAGTAAACCACTAGCCCGCTCCTACAATGAGCAGTTCTTC. This codes for CATSSKPLARSYNEQFF.

In its sample, this clonotype was seen many times. This chain links TRBV30 with TRBJ1-2; D call uncertain. CDR3 length: 14 residues. Per the germline V gene, CDR1 is GTSNPN and CDR2 is SVGIG (reference sequence). The ends were cut back, 1 base at V and 4 bases at J, with 13 bases in the middle. CDR3: CAWSEVWVAYGYTF. The DNA of the CDR3 is TGTGCCTGGAGTGAAGTTTGGGTCGCCTATGGCTACACCTTC.

There are many counts of this clonotype. The chain is built from TRBV2 and TRBJ1-6; possible D gene TRBD1, 5 bases. The CDR3 covers 17 residues. Germline loops: CDR1 SNHLY, CDR2 FYNNEI. V was trimmed by 7 bases and J by 0 bases, leaving 16 bases between them. CDR3 residues: CASIRQGVSSYNSPLHF. The CDR3 region has the DNA TGTGCCAGCATAAGGCAGGGAGTGAGCTCCTATAATTCACCCCTCCACTTT.

V usage is TRBV7-3 and J usage is TRBJ2-6; D ambiguous. CDR1 SGHTA and CDR2 FQGTGA come from the germline V gene. The CDR3 is made up of 18 amino acids. Trimming removed 0 bases at V and 2 bases at J, with 14 bases between. The CDR3: CASSLTDRVLTGANVLTF. The CDR3 DNA follows: TGTGCCAGCAGCTTAACCGACCGGGTATTGACTGGGGCCAACGTCCTGACTTTC.

In its sample, this clonotype was seen many times. The chain couples TRBV28 to TRBJ1-2, with 7 bases aligning to TRBD1. This CDR3 contains 11 residues. J was trimmed by 10 bases and V by 5 bases; bases with no gene match: 4. Germline V CDR1 and CDR2: MDHEN, SYDVKM. The CDR3 sequence: CASSQTGSYTF. The CDR3 DNA reads as TGTGCCAGCAGTCAGACAGGGTCCTACACCTTC.

This clonotype was detected a few times. The V gene is TRBV2, the J gene TRBJ1-5; possibly TRBD1 for D (5 bases). The CDR3 is 14 residues long. The V end lost 3 bases, the J end lost 6 bases, and 12 bases lay between the germline ends. Germline V gives CDR1 SNHLY, CDR2 FYNNEI. CDR3 sequence: CASSEGLGGQPQHF. The CDR3 DNA sequence: TGTGCCAGCAGTGAGGGGCTTGGGGGTCAGCCCCAGCATTTT.

In this sample, this clonotype turned up many times. The chain carries TRBV2 and TRBJ1-2; D is unresolved. V lost 2 bases to trimming and J lost 7 bases, with 5 bases between them. The CDR3 covers 11 residues. CDR1 is SNHLY and CDR2 is FYNNEI in the germline V gene. Here the CDR3 DNA reads TGTGCCAGCAGTGAATATCGTGGCTACACCTTC. It encodes CASSEYRGYTF. Full variable domain (missing parts from reference TRBV2 and TRBJ1-2): EPEVTQTPSHQVTQMGQEVILRCVPISNHLYFYWYRQILGQKVEFLVSFYNNEISEKSEIFDDQFSVERPDGSNFTLKIRSTKLEDSAMYFCASSEYRGYTFGSGTRLTVV.

This sequence joins TRBV27 and TRBJ1-5; TRBD1 aligns across 8 bases. CDR1 is MNHEY and CDR2 is SMNVEV in the germline V gene (reference sequence). The CDR3 length is 17 residues. Trimming cost V 4 bases and J 5 bases; bases outside gene matches: 13. The CDR3 bases are TGTGCCAGCAGTTCTCGGACAGGGTCGGGTCTCGATCAGCCCCAGCATTTT. Protein: CASSSRTGSGLDQPQHF.